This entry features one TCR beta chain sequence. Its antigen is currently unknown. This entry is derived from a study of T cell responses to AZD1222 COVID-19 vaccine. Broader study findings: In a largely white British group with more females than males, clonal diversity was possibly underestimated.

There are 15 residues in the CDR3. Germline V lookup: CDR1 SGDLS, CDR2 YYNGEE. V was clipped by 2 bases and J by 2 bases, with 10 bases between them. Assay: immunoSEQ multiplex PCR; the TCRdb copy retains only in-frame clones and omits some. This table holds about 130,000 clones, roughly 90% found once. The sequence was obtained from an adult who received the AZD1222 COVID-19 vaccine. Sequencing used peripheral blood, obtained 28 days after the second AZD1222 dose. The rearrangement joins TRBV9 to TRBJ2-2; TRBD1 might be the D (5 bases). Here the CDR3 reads CASSVDSFNTGELFF. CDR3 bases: TGTGCCAGCAGCGTCGACAGCTTTAACACCGGGGAGCTGTTTTTT.